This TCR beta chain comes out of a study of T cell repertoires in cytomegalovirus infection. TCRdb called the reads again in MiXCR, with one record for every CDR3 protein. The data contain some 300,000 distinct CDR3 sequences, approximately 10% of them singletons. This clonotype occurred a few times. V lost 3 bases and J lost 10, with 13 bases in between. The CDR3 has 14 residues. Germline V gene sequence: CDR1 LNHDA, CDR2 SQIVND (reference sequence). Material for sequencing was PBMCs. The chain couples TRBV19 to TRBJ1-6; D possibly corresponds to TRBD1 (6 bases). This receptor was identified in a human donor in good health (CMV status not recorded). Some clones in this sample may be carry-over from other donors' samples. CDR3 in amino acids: CASSMEQGRSPLHF. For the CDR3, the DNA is TGTGCCAGTAGTATGGAACAGGGACGATCACCCCTCCACTTT.